This T cell receptor beta chain was sequenced in a study of cytomegalovirus exposure and HLA in healthy donors. V dropped 4 bases and J dropped 6 bases, with 18 bases sitting between them. Per the germline V gene, CDR1 is SGHTA and CDR2 is FQGTGA. CDR3 length: 15 amino acids. Repertoires were generated with immunoSEQ multiplex PCR, while TCRdb's copy carries only in-frame clones and drops some. The sample includes almost 75,000 clones, around four fifths of them seen just once. V usage is TRBV7-3 and J usage is TRBJ1-1; a weak D match, TRBD1 (6 bases). This receptor was identified in a man aged 25 to 40 in good health and CMV-seronegative. Sample: PBMCs. The CDR3 coding sequence is TGTGCCAGCAGCTCCGGACAGACCATGGGGTCTGAAGCTTTCTTT. It is translated as CASSSGQTMGSEAFF.